This TCR beta chain emerged from a study of patients and donors after allogeneic stem cell transplantation. CDR3 length: 14 amino acids. The germline V and J ends were trimmed by 3 bases and 5 bases, with 13 bases remaining between them. TCRdb used MiXCR to reprocess the RT-PCR reads, holding one entry per CDR3 protein. There are around 82,000 distinct CDR3 sequences in the sample; 4.5% to 5% occur only once, and 2.6% lies in the top ten. Sequenced sample: blood, either unsorted or a sorted T cell fraction (not recorded which). The TCR sequence derives from a human donor who was either an allogeneic HSCT recipient or a stem cell or donor lymphocyte infusion donor (not recorded which). It is not recorded whose cells these are; they may come from a transplant donor. V usage is TRBV12-3 or TRBV12-4 and J usage is TRBJ2-5; the D is unclear. DNA for the CDR3: TGTGCCAGCAGTTTGGGTCTACCCGGGGAGACCCAGTACTTC. It translates to CASSLGLPGETQYF.